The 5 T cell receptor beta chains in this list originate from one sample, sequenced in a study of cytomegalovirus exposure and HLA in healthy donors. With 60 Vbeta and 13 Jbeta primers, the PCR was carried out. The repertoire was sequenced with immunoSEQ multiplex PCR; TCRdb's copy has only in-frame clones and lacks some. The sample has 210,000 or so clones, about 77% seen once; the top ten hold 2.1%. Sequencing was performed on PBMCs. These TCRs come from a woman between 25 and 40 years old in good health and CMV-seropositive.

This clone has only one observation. CDR3 sequence (DNA): TGTGCCAGTAGTATAGGCCCTCTAAACACTGAAGCTTTCTTT. It yields the protein CASSIGPLNTEAFF. This chain joins TRBV19 and TRBJ1-1; D not certain. Germline V gives CDR1 LNHDA, CDR2 SQIVND (reference sequence). The CDR3 runs 14 residues. Trimming took 1 base from V and 2 from J, leaving 8 bases between them.

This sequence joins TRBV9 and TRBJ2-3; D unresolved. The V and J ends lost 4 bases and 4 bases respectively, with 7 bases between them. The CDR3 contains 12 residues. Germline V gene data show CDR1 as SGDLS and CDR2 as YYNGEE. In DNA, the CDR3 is TGTGCCAGCAGCCCACAGCCAGATACGCAGTATTTT. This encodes CASSPQPDTQYF. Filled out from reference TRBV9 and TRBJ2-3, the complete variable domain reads DSGVTQTPKHLITATGQRVTLRCSPRSGDLSVYWYQQSLDQGLQFLIQYYNGEERAKGNILERFSAQQFPDLHSELNLSSLELGDSALYFCASSPQPDTQYFGPGTRLTVL.

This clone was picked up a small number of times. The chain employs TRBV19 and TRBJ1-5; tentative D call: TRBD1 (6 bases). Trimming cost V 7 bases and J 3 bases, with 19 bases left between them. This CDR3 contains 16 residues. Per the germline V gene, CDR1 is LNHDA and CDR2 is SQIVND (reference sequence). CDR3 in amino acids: CASTQDSQHTNQPQHF. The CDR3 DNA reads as TGTGCCAGTACTCAGGACAGCCAACATACCAATCAGCCCCAGCATTTT.

This CDR3 reads CAWSRDGNIQYF. The CDR3 DNA is TGTGCCTGGAGCAGAGACGGGAACATTCAGTACTTC. The chain has TRBV30 and TRBJ2-4; no definite D call. The CDR3 has 12 residues. V dropped 3 bases and J dropped 7 bases, with 10 bases sitting between them. Germline V lookup: CDR1 GTSNPN, CDR2 SVGIG (reference sequence).

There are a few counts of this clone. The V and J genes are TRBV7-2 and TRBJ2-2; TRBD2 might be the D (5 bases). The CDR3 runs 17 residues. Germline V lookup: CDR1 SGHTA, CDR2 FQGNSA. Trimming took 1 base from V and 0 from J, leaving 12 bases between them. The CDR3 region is CASSLVISGTNTGELFF. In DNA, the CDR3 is TGTGCCAGCAGCTTAGTCATCTCGGGAACGAACACCGGGGAGCTGTTTTTT.